The clone carrying this T cell receptor beta chain was counted at least ten times. The antigen remains undetermined. V lost 4 bases and J 6 bases, leaving 17 bases between the germline ends. Per germline, CDR1 DFQATT and CDR2 SNEGSKA (reference sequence). The CDR3 is made up of 14 amino acids. The second PCR ran about 7 to 12 cycles with a sample-barcoded 5' primer and J-beta primers. TCRdb recomputed calls from the 5' RACE reads with MiXCR, one row per CDR3 protein. Of under 950,000 distinct CDR3 sequences detected, roughly 20% appear once; the ten largest clones hold 22%. Donors ranged from roughly 6 to 90 years old and were healthy Caucasians in Russia. Each donor's blood draw was roughly 9.5 milliliters of peripheral blood. The data belong to a study of blood T cells in healthy people across ages. Whole-study context: Capture by template switching was about one barcoded beta molecule per two T cells.

Study-level findings and limits: Versus aged donors, long-lived donors had higher diversity and more naive CD4+ cells.

Sequenced sample: blood. V usage is TRBV20-1 and J usage is TRBJ2-3; perhaps TRBD2 as D (5 bases). This clonotype was obtained from a man aged 70 or older in good health. The CDR3 DNA is TGCAGTGCTACGCCCGGGCCCGGGGTGGATACGCAGTATTTT. Protein: CSATPGPGVDTQYF.